This TCR beta chain was observed in a study of T cells after yellow fever vaccination. Background on the study: For low cell numbers, libraries were made with SMART-Seq v4 Ultra Low Input.

This clonotype was seen only a few times. Antigen unknown. Study-wide points: The study re-detected most primary-vaccination clones after the booster (about 96% CD4, roughly 85% CD8). By day 5 rather than day 15, the secondary response had peaked, though it was weaker.

The V and J ends lost 5 bases and 0 bases, in that order; junction bases with no gene match: 7. CDR3 length: 16 amino acids. TCR cDNA, made by 5'RACE template switching, carried an added universal primer site and UMIs. MiXCR, applied by TCRdb to the 5' RACE reads, yields one record per CDR3 protein. The sample includes approximately 550,000 distinct CDR3 sequences, approximately 13% of them seen just once. The TCR was taken from a man aged 25 to 40 who received the YFV17D yellow fever vaccine. Sample: PBMCs, taken on the day of the yellow fever booster vaccination. The chain links TRBV12-3 or TRBV12-4 to TRBJ1-1; 9 nucleotides line up with TRBD1. This CDR3 is CASSDAHRGLNTEAFF. The DNA of the CDR3 is TGTGCCAGCAGTGATGCCCACAGGGGGCTGAACACTGAAGCTTTCTTT.